The 17 T cell receptor beta chains in this list originate from one sample, sequenced in a study of shared clonotypes between healthy human individuals. Assay used: immunoSEQ multiplex PCR; TCRdb lists only in-frame clones, some missing. Altogether about 510,000 clones are present, 75% to 85% being singletons, with the ten largest covering 13%. Sequenced sample: PBMCs. These receptors were collected from a woman aged 40 to 50 in good health. Some clones in this sample may be carry-over from other donors' samples.

This clone was detected only a few times. The CDR3 bases are TGTGCCAGCACCTTCCCCGGGACTGAAGCTTTCTTT. As protein: CASTFPGTEAFF. The chain is built from TRBV7-9 and TRBJ1-1; D uncertain. The ends were cut back, 7 bases at V and 5 bases at J, with 11 bases in the middle. This CDR3 region has 12 residues. Germline V gene lookup returns CDR1 SEHNR and CDR2 FQNEAQ (reference sequence).

This clone was detected only once. This chain uses TRBV9 with TRBJ2-1; D not certain. This CDR3 spans 13 amino acids. Germline CDR1 SGDLS, CDR2 YYNGEE. V dropped 2 bases and J dropped 2 bases, with 5 bases sitting between them. Here the CDR3 DNA reads TGTGCCAGCAGCGTCCTAGCCTACAATGAGCAGTTCTTC. It specifies CASSVLAYNEQFF.

The rearrangement joins TRBV7-9 to TRBJ2-7; D is uncertain. Looked up from germline, CDR1 is SEHNR and CDR2 is FQNEAQ (reference sequence). The CDR3 has 13 amino acids. V lost 2 bases to trimming and J lost 2 bases, with 7 bases between them. CDR3 amino acids: CASSLRPTYEQYF. The CDR3 bases are TGTGCCAGCAGCTTACGGCCCACCTACGAGCAGTACTTC.

In the case of this clone: A much more abundant neighbour one base away suggests this may be a read error. The gene calls are TRBV11-1 and TRBJ2-3; D is unclear. The CDR3 loop spans 12 amino acids. Per germline, CDR1 SGHAT and CDR2 FQDESV (reference sequence). V dropped 1 base and J dropped 4 bases, with 3 bases sitting between them. For the CDR3, the DNA is TGTGCCAGCAGCTTAGGTCCAGATACGCAGTATTTT. Its protein is CASSLGPDTQYF. Based on the CDR3 plus reference TRBV11-1 and TRBJ2-3, the full variable domain is EAEVAQSPRYKITEKSQAVAFWCDPISGHATLYWYRQILGQGPELLVQFQDESVVDDSQLPKDRFSAERLKGVDSTLKIQPAELGDSAMYLCASSLGPDTQYFGPGTRLTVL.

This chain joins TRBV16 and TRBJ1-1, with a weak D call TRBD1 (6 bases). CDR1 is KGHSY and CDR2 is FQNENV in the germline V gene. The V and J ends lost 5 bases and 4 bases respectively, with 14 bases between them. The CDR3 is 14 amino acids. CDR3 loop: CASSNSGAGTEAFF. In nucleotides, the CDR3 is TGTGCCAGCAGCAACTCGGGGGCAGGCACTGAAGCTTTCTTT.

In its sample, this clone was seen once. The chain links TRBV6-1 to TRBJ1-3; 7 bases align to TRBD1. CDR1 and CDR2 from the germline V gene are MNHNS and SASEGT. The junction had 5 bases not matched to a gene; V was cut back by 7 bases and J by 2 bases. This CDR3 contains 14 residues. The CDR3 sequence: CASTLTGTGNTIYF. CDR3 DNA: TGTGCCAGCACTTTGACAGGGACTGGAAACACCATATATTTT.

The chain couples TRBV11-2 to TRBJ1-3; D possibly corresponds to TRBD1 (5 bases). The CDR3 is 16 amino acids. The V gene's germline CDR1 is SGHAT and CDR2 FQNNGV. V was shortened by 1 base and J by 3 bases, with 13 bases between the two germline ends. This CDR3 reads CASSLGLSGRGNTIYF. Written as DNA, the CDR3 is TGTGCCAGCAGCTTAGGACTGTCGGGGCGTGGAAACACCATATATTTT.

In this sample, this clone turned up a few times. The V and J genes are TRBV27 and TRBJ2-5; 12 bases line up with TRBD1. Per the germline V gene, CDR1 is MNHEY and CDR2 is SMNVEV (reference sequence). Germline trimming cut 8 bases from V and 5 bases from J; bases unmatched to any gene: 9. The CDR3 has 15 residues. As DNA, the CDR3 is TGTGCCAGCCGTCCCGGGACAGGGGGCTGGGAGACCCAGTACTTC. This sequence encodes CASRPGTGGWETQYF.

This sequence joins TRBV11-2 and TRBJ2-1, with TRBD1 matching 9 bases. This CDR3 spans 16 amino acids. V gave up 0 bases and J gave up 1 base; unmatched junction bases: 1. The germline CDR1 and CDR2 sequences are SGHAT and FQNNGV. CDR3 amino acids: CASSLEGTGSYNEQFF. The DNA of the CDR3 is TGTGCCAGCAGCTTAGAGGGGACAGGGTCCTACAATGAGCAGTTCTTC. Variable domain in full (rest from reference TRBV11-2 and TRBJ2-1): EAGVAQSPRYKIIEKRQSVAFWCNPISGHATLYWYQQILGQGPKLLIQFQNNGVVDDSQLPKDRFSAERLKGVDSTLKIQPAKLEDSAVYLCASSLEGTGSYNEQFFGPGTRLTVL.

The chain links TRBV7-9 to TRBJ1-2; tentative D call: TRBD1 (5 bases). The CDR3 has 13 amino acids. CDR1 and CDR2 from the germline V gene are SEHNR and FQNEAQ (reference sequence). The ends were cut back, 5 bases at V and 1 base at J, with 8 bases in the middle. CDR3 region: CASSPRVNYGYTF. The CDR3 coding sequence is TGTGCCAGCAGCCCCAGGGTTAACTATGGCTACACCTTC.

As to this clone: One base separates it from a far larger clone, so it is likely a read error. The chain links TRBV7-8 to TRBJ1-1, with D possibly TRBD1 on 6 matching bases. Per germline, CDR1 SGHVS and CDR2 FQNEAQ. Trimming took 3 bases from V and 7 from J, leaving 15 bases between them. The CDR3 is 14 residues long. CDR3 in amino acids: CASSFTGRIGEAFF. Here the CDR3 DNA reads TGTGCCAGCAGCTTCACAGGGAGGATAGGTGAAGCTTTCTTT.

The rearrangement links TRBV5-5 to TRBJ2-3; D gene uncertain. The germline gives CDR1 SGHKS, CDR2 YYEKEE (reference sequence). The CDR3 is 14 residues long. V was cut by 0 bases and J by 5 bases, with 10 bases left in between. In DNA, the CDR3 is TGTGCCAGCAGCTTGGCGCGTGAGAAAGATACGCAGTATTTT. Translating it yields CASSLAREKDTQYF. Full variable domain (remainder filled in from reference TRBV5-5 and TRBJ2-3): DAGVTQSPTHLIKTRGQQVTLRCSPISGHKSVSWYQQVLGQGPQFIFQYYEKEERGRGNFPDRFSARQFPNYSSELNVNALLLGDSALYLCASSLAREKDTQYFGPGTRLTVL.

CDR3 coding DNA: TGTGCCATCAGTGAATCCCCGGGACTAGCGGGGTACGAGCAGTACTTC. This encodes CAISESPGLAGYEQYF. The chain links TRBV10-3 to TRBJ2-7, with 13 bases matching TRBD2. Germline CDR1 is ENHRY and CDR2 is SYGVKD. The CDR3 spans 16 residues. Trimming removed 3 bases from V and 4 bases from J; junction bases left unmatched: 6.

The chain joins TRBV21-1 to TRBJ2-5; TRBD1 was called by the table and not checked on the DNA. TRBV21-1 corresponds to a pseudogene. CDR3 length: 18 amino acids. The CDR3 sequence is CASSIEGLDRGRRETQYF. The CDR3 coding sequence is TGTGCCAGCAGCATTGAAGGTCTAGACAGGGGGCGGAGGGAGACCCAGTACTTC.

J is TRBJ1-3 and V is TRBV7-8; tentative D call: TRBD1 (5 bases). The CDR3 consists of 16 residues. V gave up 3 bases and J gave up 9 bases, with 21 bases separating them. Germline values: CDR1 SGHVS, CDR2 FQNEAQ. The CDR3, as DNA: TGTGCCAGCAGCTTCCCGACAGCAGTCAAACCGTCCACCATATATTTT. Translated: CASSFPTAVKPSTIYF. Supplemented by reference TRBV7-8 and TRBJ1-3, the full variable domain reads GAGVSQSPRYKVAKRGQDVALRCDPISGHVSLFWYQQALGQGPEFLTYFQNEAQLDKSGLPSDRFFAERPEGSVSTLKIQRTQQEDSAVYLCASSFPTAVKPSTIYFGEGSWLTVV.

The chain recombines TRBV7-9 with TRBJ2-7; 9 bases line up with TRBD1. This CDR3 is 14 amino acids long. V shed 5 bases, J shed 4 bases, and the junction held 6 bases outside the gene matches. From germline, CDR1 is SEHNR and CDR2 FQNEAQ (reference sequence). The CDR3 reads CASSQDRGTYEQYF. In nucleotides, the CDR3 is TGTGCCAGCAGCCAAGACAGGGGGACATACGAGCAGTACTTC.

V usage is TRBV28 and J usage is TRBJ2-1; D remains unclear. In germline, CDR1 is MDHEN, CDR2 SYDVKM. The V and J ends lost 2 bases and 0 bases respectively, with 5 bases between them. The CDR3 contains 14 residues. Written as DNA, the CDR3 is TGTGCCAGCAGTTTAGCTAGCTCCTACAATGAGCAGTTCTTC. Translated, it gives CASSLASSYNEQFF.